The 21 T cell receptor beta chains given below trace back to one sample, sequenced in a study of blood T cell repertoires in COVID-19. Here immunoSEQ multiplex PCR was the method, and the copy in TCRdb shows in-frame clones only, minus some. The table shows hundreds of thousands of clones, with just over 90% occurring only once. Sequencing was done on a sample of PBMCs or T cells enriched from blood (not recorded which). The receptors here all came from a woman aged 18-35 years who had recovered from COVID-19.

The chain carries TRBV11-2 and TRBJ1-2; 8 bases align to TRBD1. Per germline, CDR1 SGHAT and CDR2 FQNNGV. Unmatched junction bases numbered 17, after V lost 5 bases and J lost 0 bases. The CDR3 has 19 amino acids. As DNA, the CDR3 is TGTGCCAGCAGCCCTCAGCCTTGGGACAGGTTAAAACCTAACTATGGCTACACCTTC. Amino acids: CASSPQPWDRLKPNYGYTF.

A few counts support this clone. The chain uses TRBV7-9 and TRBJ2-5, with D hard to call. Germline lookup yields CDR1 SEHNR and CDR2 FQNEAQ (reference sequence). Trimming shortened V by 3 bases and J by 2 bases, and 7 bases separated the two germline ends. This CDR3 comprises 13 residues. CDR3 in amino acids: CASSFAGQETQYF. The DNA of the CDR3 is TGTGCCAGCAGCTTCGCAGGTCAAGAGACCCAGTACTTC.

The CDR3, as DNA: TGCGCCAGCAGTTTAGGGGGAGAGGCTGGCTACACCTTC. Translated: CASSLGGEAGYTF. The genes are TRBV5-1 and TRBJ1-2; a possible D gene is TRBD1 (6 bases). From germline, CDR1 is SGHRS and CDR2 YFSETQ. The CDR3 is 13 amino acids. Trimming cost V 5 bases and J 7 bases, with 15 bases left between them.

This sequence joins TRBV2 and TRBJ1-2; D is unresolved. Germline values: CDR1 SNHLY, CDR2 FYNNEI. The CDR3 covers 14 residues. V lost 0 bases and J 8 bases, leaving 13 bases between the germline ends. CDR3 loop: CASSEAVTDSGYTF. The DNA of the CDR3 is TGTGCCAGCAGTGAAGCGGTAACGGACTCAGGCTACACCTTC.

The chain uses TRBV12-3 or TRBV12-4 and TRBJ2-5; TRBD1 is a possible D gene (6 bases). CDR3 length: 13 residues. V was cut by 3 bases and J by 3 bases, with 8 bases left in between. The CDR3 coding sequence is TGTGCCAGCAGTTTTCCAGGGGAAGAGACCCAGTACTTC. Translation: CASSFPGEETQYF.

This chain links TRBV9 with TRBJ1-2; tentative D call: TRBD1 (6 bases). The ends were cut back, 3 bases at V and 1 base at J, with 16 bases in the middle. The V gene's germline CDR1 is SGDLS and CDR2 YYNGEE. The CDR3 contains 16 residues. CDR3: CASSATGPTYNYGYTF. The CDR3 bases are TGTGCCAGCAGCGCAACAGGGCCTACATATAACTATGGCTACACCTTC.

This clone was observed a few times. This chain uses TRBV29-1 with TRBJ2-1, with 8 bases matching TRBD1. The CDR3 is 13 residues long. In germline, CDR1 is SQVTM, CDR2 ANQGSEA. CDR3 bases: TGCAGTGGAGCGGGCGACAGGGGAGGTGAGCAGTTCTTC. Protein product: CSGAGDRGGEQFF.

This clone was picked up one time. The gene calls are TRBV3-1 (or the pseudogene TRBV3-2) and TRBJ2-5; TRBD1 might be the D (6 bases). Trimming shortened V by 1 base and J by 5 bases, and 14 bases separated the two germline ends. The CDR3 is 15 amino acids. Germline V gene data show CDR1 as LGHDT and CDR2 as YNNKEL (reference sequence). CDR3 sequence reads: CASSQGLGGRETQYF. The CDR3 DNA follows: TGTGCCAGCAGCCAAGGGTTAGGGGGACGGGAGACCCAGTACTTC.

The rearrangement uses TRBV7-6 and TRBJ2-3; 9 bases are a match to TRBD2. This CDR3 is 16 amino acids long. The germline V gene has CDR1 SGHVS and CDR2 FNYEAQ. The V segment lost 4 bases and the J segment 5 bases; nucleotides outside the gene matches: 10. The CDR3 sequence: CASSSLEGLALDTQYF. Here the CDR3 DNA reads TGTGCCAGCAGCTCCCTCGAGGGACTAGCTTTAGATACGCAGTATTTT.

The rearrangement uses TRBV7-6 and TRBJ2-7; 11 bases agree with TRBD1. Per the germline V gene, CDR1 is SGHVS and CDR2 is FNYEAQ. The J segment lost 3 bases and the V segment lost 1 base, leaving 5 bases of the junction unmatched. The CDR3 totals 16 residues. In nucleotides, the CDR3 is TGTGCCAGCAGCTTAGTAGTCGGGACAGGGGGCTACGAGCAGTACTTC. Protein sequence: CASSLVVGTGGYEQYF.

The J gene is TRBJ1-6, the V gene TRBV5-5, with D possibly TRBD1 on 6 matching bases. This CDR3 is built from 14 residues. V lost 2 bases and J 8 bases, leaving 11 bases between the germline ends. The germline V gene has CDR1 SGHKS and CDR2 YYEKEE (reference sequence). The CDR3 nucleotides are TGTGCCAGCAGCTTATTTGCAGGGGATTCACCCCTCCACTTT. It yields the protein CASSLFAGDSPLHF.

The chain carries TRBV6-5 and TRBJ2-7; D not certain. The germline gives CDR1 MNHEY, CDR2 SVGAGI. CDR3 length: 13 amino acids. Trimming pared 7 bases from V and 0 bases from J, leaving 10 bases between. CDR3 nucleotide sequence: TGTGCCAGCACAGGAACTCTCTCCTACGAGCAGTACTTC. Translated: CASTGTLSYEQYF.

The V gene is TRBV18, the J gene TRBJ2-3; 9 bases match TRBD1. Per the germline V gene, CDR1 is KGHSH and CDR2 is LQKENI. There are 16 residues in the CDR3. V gave up 6 bases and J gave up 2 bases; unmatched junction bases: 9. CDR3 nucleotide sequence: TGTGCCAGCTCCCTACGGACAGGGGTATCCACAGATACGCAGTATTTT. Translation: CASSLRTGVSTDTQYF.

This sequence joins TRBV19 and TRBJ2-7, with 8 bases identical to TRBD1. This CDR3 has 13 residues. In germline, CDR1 is LNHDA, CDR2 SQIVND (reference sequence). Trimming at V came to 4 bases and at J to 3 bases, leaving 2 bases not matched to a gene. The CDR3 nucleotides read TGTGCCAGTAGTACAGGGGGCTACTACGAGCAGTACTTC. As protein: CASSTGGYYEQYF.

The rearrangement joins TRBV7-8 to TRBJ2-1; a possible D gene is TRBD2 (6 bases). Germline V gives CDR1 SGHVS, CDR2 FQNEAQ. The CDR3 covers 16 residues. Trimming removed 2 bases from V and 4 bases from J, with 15 bases in between. CDR3 DNA: TGTGCCAGCAGCTTAAAGTTTAGCGGCACTTACAATGAGCAGTTCTTC. It encodes CASSLKFSGTYNEQFF.

The chain carries TRBV7-3 and TRBJ2-7, with 8 nucleotides matching TRBD1. Germline V lookup: CDR1 SGHTA, CDR2 FQGTGA. The CDR3 sequence is 16 residues long. With 2 bases clipped from V and 2 bases from J, the junction kept 8 bases outside the gene matches. CDR3 sequence reads: CASSLPDRVVTYEQYF. The CDR3 nucleotides read TGTGCCAGCAGCTTACCGGACAGGGTGGTGACCTACGAGCAGTACTTC.

The chain employs TRBV11-1 and TRBJ2-2; D is unclear. The V gene lost 1 base and the J gene lost 1 base, with 10 bases spanning the gap. Germline V gene sequence: CDR1 SGHAT, CDR2 FQDESV (reference sequence). The CDR3 spans 16 residues. The chain's CDR3 is CASSLVDPGNTGELFF. CDR3 nucleotide sequence: TGTGCCAGCAGCTTAGTCGATCCAGGGAACACCGGGGAGCTGTTTTTT. Based on the CDR3 plus reference TRBV11-1 and TRBJ2-2, the full variable domain is EAEVAQSPRYKITEKSQAVAFWCDPISGHATLYWYRQILGQGPELLVQFQDESVVDDSQLPKDRFSAERLKGVDSTLKIQPAELGDSAMYLCASSLVDPGNTGELFFGEGSRLTVL.

The CDR3 region has the DNA TGTGCCAGCAGCCCAGTTGGACTAGCGAACTCCTACGAGCAGTACTTC. Amino acids: CASSPVGLANSYEQYF. The chain uses TRBV12-1 and TRBJ2-7; the D segment call TRBD2 is taken from the table without a DNA check. TRBV12-1 is noted as a pseudogene. The CDR3 spans 16 residues.

The chain combines TRBV7-3 with TRBJ1-1, with TRBD1 identical over 8 bases. CDR1 is SGHTA, CDR2 FQGTGA, per germline. The CDR3 runs to 14 residues. J lost 2 bases, V lost 5 bases, and 4 bases had no gene match. The DNA for the CDR3 is TGTGCCAGCAGCCAGACAGGGGTTAACACTGAAGCTTTCTTT. It yields the protein CASSQTGVNTEAFF.

The J gene is TRBJ2-1, the V gene TRBV6-2 or TRBV6-3, with TRBD2 matching 9 bases. V shed 6 bases and J 1 base; nucleotides not matched to a gene: 4. There are 15 residues in the CDR3. Germline assignment: CDR1 MNHEY and CDR2 SVGEGT. The CDR3: CASSFLAGSYNEQFF. The CDR3 nucleotides read TGTGCCAGCAGCTTCCTAGCGGGATCCTACAATGAGCAGTTCTTC.

This sequence joins TRBV11-2 and TRBJ2-3, with 9 positions matching TRBD2. CDR3 length: 13 amino acids. Germline V gene lookup returns CDR1 SGHAT and CDR2 FQNNGV. The trim removed 3 bases at V and 6 bases at J, leaving 1 base unmatched. The CDR3 coding sequence is TGTGCCAGCAGCTTGCTAGCGGGGGATACGCAGTATTTT. Amino acids: CASSLLAGDTQYF.